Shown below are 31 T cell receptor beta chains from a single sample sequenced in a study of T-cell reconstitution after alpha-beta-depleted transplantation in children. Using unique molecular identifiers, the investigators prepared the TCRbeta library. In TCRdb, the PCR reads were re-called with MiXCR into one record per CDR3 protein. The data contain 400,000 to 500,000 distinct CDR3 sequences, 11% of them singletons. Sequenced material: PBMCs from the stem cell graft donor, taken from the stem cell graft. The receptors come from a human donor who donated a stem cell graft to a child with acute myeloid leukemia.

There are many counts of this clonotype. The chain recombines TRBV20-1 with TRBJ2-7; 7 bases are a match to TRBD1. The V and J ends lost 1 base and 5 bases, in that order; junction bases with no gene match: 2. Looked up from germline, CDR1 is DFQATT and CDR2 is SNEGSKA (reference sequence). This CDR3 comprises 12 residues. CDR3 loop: CSARVRGHEQYF. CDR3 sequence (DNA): TGCAGTGCTAGAGTGAGGGGGCACGAGCAGTACTTC.

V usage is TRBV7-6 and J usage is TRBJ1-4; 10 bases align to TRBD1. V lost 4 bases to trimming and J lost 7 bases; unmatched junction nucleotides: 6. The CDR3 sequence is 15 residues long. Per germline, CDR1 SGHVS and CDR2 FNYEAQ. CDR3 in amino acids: CASSWSGTGAEKLFF. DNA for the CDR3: TGTGCCAGCAGCTGGTCCGGGACAGGGGCTGAAAAACTGTTTTTT.

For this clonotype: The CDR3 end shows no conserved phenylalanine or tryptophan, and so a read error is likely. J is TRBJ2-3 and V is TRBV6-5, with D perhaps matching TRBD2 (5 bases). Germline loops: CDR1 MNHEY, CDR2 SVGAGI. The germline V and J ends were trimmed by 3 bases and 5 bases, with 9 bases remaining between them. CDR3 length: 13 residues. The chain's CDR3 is CASSYRGGDTQYL. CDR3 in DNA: TGTGCCAGCAGTTATCGGGGTGGAGATACGCAGTATTTG.

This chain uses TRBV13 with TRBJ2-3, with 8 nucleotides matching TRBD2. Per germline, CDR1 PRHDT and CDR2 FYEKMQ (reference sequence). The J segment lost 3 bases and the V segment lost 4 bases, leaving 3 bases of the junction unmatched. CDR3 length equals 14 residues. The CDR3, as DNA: TGTGCCAGCAGCTCGATAGCGGGGACAGATACGCAGTATTTT. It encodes CASSSIAGTDTQYF. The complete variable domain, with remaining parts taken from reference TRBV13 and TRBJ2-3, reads AAGVIQSPRHLIKEKRETATLKCYPIPRHDTVYWYQQGPGQDPQFLISFYEKMQSDKGSIPDRFSAQQFSDYHSELNMSSLELGDSALYFCASSSIAGTDTQYFGPGTRLTVL.

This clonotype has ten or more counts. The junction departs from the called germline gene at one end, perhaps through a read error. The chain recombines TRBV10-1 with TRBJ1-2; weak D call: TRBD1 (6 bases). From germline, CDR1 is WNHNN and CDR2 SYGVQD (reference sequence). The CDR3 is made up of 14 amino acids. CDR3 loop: CASSESGAPRTAFF. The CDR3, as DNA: TGCGCCAGCAGTGAGTCAGGCGCCCCCAGGACAGCTTTCTTC.

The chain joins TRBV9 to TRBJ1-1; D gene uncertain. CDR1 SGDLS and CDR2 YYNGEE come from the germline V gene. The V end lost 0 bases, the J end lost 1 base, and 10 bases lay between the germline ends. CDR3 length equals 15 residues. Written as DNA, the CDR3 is TGTGCCAGCAGCGTAGGGTGGTTGGGGAACACTGAAGCTTTCTTT. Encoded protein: CASSVGWLGNTEAFF.

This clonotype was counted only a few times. The CDR3 loop is CASMTGGAFGPTNEKLFF. Written as DNA, the CDR3 is TGCGCCAGCATGACAGGGGGCGCGTTTGGACCGACTAATGAAAAACTGTTTTTT. The chain has TRBV5-1 and TRBJ1-4, with 10 bases aligning to TRBD1. The CDR3 covers 18 residues. From germline, CDR1 is SGHRS and CDR2 YFSETQ. With 6 bases clipped from V and 2 bases from J, the junction kept 13 bases outside the gene matches.

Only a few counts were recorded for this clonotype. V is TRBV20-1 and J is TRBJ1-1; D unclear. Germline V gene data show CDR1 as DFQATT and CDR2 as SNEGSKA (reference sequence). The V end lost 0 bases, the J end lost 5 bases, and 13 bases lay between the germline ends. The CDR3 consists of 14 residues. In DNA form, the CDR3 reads TGCAGTGCTAGAGATCGGCAAATCGGGACTGAAGCTTTCTTT. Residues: CSARDRQIGTEAFF.

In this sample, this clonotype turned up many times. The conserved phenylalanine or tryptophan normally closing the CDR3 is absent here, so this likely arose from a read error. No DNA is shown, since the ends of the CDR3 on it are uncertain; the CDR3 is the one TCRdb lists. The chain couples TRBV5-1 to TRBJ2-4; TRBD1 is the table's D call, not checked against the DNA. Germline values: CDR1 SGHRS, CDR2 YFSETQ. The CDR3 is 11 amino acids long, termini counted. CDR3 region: CASSLQGALVG.

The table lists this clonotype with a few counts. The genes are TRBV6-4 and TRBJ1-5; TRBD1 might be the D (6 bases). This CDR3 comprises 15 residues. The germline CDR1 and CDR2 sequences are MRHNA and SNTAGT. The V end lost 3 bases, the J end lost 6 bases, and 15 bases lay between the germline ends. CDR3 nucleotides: TGTGCCAGCAGTGAATCCGCAGGGGCCGGTCAGCCCCAGCATTTT. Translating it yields CASSESAGAGQPQHF.

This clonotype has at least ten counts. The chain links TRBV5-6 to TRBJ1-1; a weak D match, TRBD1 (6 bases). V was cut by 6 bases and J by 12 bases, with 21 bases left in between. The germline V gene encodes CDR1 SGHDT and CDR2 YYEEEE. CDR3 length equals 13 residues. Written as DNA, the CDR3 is TGTGCCAGCACCGTCGGACCAGGGGAGGGACCTTTCTTT. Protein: CASTVGPGEGPFF.

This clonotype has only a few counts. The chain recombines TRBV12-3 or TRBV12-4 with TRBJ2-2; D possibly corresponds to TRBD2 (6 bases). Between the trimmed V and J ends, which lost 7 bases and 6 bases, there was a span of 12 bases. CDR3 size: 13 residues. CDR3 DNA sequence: TGTGCCAGCACCCATAGGGAGGCCGGGGAGCTGTTTTTT. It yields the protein CASTHREAGELFF.

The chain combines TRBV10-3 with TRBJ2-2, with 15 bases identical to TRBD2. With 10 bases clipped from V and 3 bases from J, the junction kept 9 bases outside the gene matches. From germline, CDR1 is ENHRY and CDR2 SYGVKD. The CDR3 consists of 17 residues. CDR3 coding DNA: TGTGCCACTAGGACTAGCGGGAGGGTAGATCACACCGGGGAGCTGTTTTTT. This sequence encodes CATRTSGRVDHTGELFF.

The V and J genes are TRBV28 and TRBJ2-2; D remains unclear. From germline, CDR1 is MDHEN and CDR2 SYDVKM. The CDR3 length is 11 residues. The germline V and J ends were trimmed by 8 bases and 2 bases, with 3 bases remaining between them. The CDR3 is CASQNTGELFF. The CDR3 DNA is TGTGCCAGCCAAAACACCGGGGAGCTGTTTTTT.

Here the CDR3 reads CASSLLVYEQYF. The CDR3 DNA reads TGTGCCAGTTCGTTACTAGTCTACGAGCAGTACTTC. The chain combines TRBV2 with TRBJ2-7, with a possible D match to TRBD2 (5 bases). CDR1 is SNHLY and CDR2 is FYNNEI in the germline V gene. The CDR3 sequence is 12 residues long. Trimming left V 9 bases short and J 3 bases short, with 12 bases between.

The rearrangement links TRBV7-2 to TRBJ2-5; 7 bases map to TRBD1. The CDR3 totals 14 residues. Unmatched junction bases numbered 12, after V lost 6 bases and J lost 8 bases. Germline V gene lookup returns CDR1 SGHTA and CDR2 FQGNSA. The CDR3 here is CASSPPGQKVTQYF. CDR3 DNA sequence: TGTGCCAGCAGTCCGCCGGGACAGAAAGTAACCCAGTACTTC.

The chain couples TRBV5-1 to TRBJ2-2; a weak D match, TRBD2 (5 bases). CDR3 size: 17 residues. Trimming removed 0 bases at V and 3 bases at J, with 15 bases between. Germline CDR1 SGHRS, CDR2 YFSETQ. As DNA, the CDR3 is TGCGCCAGCAGCTTGGTCGAGGGAAGGCCCTACACCGGGGAGCTGTTTTTT. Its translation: CASSLVEGRPYTGELFF.

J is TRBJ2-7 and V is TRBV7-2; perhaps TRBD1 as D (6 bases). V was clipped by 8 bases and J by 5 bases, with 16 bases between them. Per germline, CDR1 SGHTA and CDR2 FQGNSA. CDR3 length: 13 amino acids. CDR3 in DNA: TGTGCCAGCCATGGGGGCTATGTGCACGAGCAGTACTTC. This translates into CASHGGYVHEQYF.

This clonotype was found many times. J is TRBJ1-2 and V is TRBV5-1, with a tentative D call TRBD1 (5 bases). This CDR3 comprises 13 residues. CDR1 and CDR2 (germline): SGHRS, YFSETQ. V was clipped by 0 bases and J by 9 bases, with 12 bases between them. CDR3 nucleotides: TGCGCCAGCAGCTTGGACGGGACCAGTCGCTACACCTTC. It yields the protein CASSLDGTSRYTF.

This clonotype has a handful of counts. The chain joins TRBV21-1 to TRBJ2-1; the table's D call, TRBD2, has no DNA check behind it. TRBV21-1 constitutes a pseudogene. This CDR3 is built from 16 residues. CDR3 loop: CASSKVPGLPRNEQFF. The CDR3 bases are TGTGCCAGCAGCAAAGTGCCGGGACTCCCAAGGAATGAGCAGTTCTTC.

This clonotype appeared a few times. The CDR3 bases are TGTGCCAGCAGTGCCAACCGTAACCAGCCCCAGCATTTT. Translation: CASSANRNQPQHF. This rearrangement joins TRBV2 to TRBJ1-5; D call uncertain. Germline V CDR1 and CDR2: SNHLY, FYNNEI. This CDR3 spans 13 amino acids. V shed 4 bases and J shed 7 bases, with 11 bases lying between them.

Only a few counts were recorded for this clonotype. The CDR3 coding sequence is TGTGCCAGCAGCCATGAGTCCGGCGAGCAGTACGTC. This encodes CASSHESGEQYV. The V gene is TRBV3-1, the J gene TRBJ2-7; D is ambiguous. The V gene lost 3 bases and the J gene lost 6 bases, with 9 bases spanning the gap. Germline CDR1 is LGHDT and CDR2 is YNNKEL (reference sequence). The CDR3 has 12 amino acids.

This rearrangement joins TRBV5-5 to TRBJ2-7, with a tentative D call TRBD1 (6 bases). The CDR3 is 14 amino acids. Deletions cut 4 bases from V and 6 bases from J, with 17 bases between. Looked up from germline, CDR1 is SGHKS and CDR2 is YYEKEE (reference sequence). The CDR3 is CASSRDIGKIEQYF. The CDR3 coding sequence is TGTGCCAGCAGCCGGGACATAGGTAAAATCGAGCAGTACTTC.

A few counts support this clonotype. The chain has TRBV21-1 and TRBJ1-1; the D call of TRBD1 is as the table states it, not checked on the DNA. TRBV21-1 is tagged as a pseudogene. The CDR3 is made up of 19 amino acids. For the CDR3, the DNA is TGTGCCAGCAGCGTCCTTGTGGGGGCAAAAGCCCATATGAACACTGAAGCTTTCTTT. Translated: CASSVLVGAKAHMNTEAFF.

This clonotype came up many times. Here the CDR3 DNA reads TGTGCCAGCAGCTCGATGGGGTTTGACTCCTACAATGAGCAGTTCTTC. The encoded protein is CASSSMGFDSYNEQFF. The gene calls are TRBV5-5 and TRBJ2-1; D uncertain. The CDR3 is 16 residues long. The germline V and J ends were trimmed by 3 bases and 0 bases, with 13 bases remaining between them. Germline V gives CDR1 SGHKS, CDR2 YYEKEE (reference sequence).

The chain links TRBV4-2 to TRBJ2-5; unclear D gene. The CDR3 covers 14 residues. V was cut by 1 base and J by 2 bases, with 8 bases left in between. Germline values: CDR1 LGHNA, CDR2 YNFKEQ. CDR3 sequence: CASSQGELQETQYF. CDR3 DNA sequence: TGTGCCAGCAGCCAAGGGGAACTTCAAGAGACCCAGTACTTC.

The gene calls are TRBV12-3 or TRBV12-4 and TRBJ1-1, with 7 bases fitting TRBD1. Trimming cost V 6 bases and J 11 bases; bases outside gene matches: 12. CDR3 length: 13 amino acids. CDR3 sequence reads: CASSEYRGAPAFF. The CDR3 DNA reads TGTGCCAGCAGCGAATACAGGGGCGCCCCCGCTTTCTTT.

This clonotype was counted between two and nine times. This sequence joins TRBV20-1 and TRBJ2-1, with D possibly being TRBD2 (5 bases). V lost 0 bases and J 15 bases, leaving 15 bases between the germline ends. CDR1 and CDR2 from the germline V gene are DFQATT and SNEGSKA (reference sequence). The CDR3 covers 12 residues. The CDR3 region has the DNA TGCAGTGCTAGAGATCCCGGGGAAGGTCCGTTCTTC. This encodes CSARDPGEGPFF.

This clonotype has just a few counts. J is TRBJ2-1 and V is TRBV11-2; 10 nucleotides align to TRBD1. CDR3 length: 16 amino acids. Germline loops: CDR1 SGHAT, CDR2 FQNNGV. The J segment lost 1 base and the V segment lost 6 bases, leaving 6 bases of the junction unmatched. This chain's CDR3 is CASRDQGQGSYNEQFF. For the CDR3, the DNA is TGTGCCAGCAGAGACCAGGGACAGGGGTCCTACAATGAGCAGTTCTTC.

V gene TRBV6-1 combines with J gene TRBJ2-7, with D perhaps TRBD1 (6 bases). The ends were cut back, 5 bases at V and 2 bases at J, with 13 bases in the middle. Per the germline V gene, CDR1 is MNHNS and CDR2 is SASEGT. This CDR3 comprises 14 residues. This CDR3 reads CASSSETGTYEQYF. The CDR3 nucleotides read TGTGCCAGCAGTAGTGAGACAGGTACCTACGAGCAGTACTTC.

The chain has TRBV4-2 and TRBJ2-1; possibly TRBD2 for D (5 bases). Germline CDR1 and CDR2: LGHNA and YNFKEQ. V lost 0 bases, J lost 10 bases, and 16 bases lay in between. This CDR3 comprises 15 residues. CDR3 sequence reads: CASSQERASPGEQFF. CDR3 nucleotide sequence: TGTGCCAGCAGCCAAGAAAGGGCTAGCCCCGGAGAGCAGTTCTTC.